This is a list of T cell receptor beta chains from one sample in a study of identical twins. TCRdb re-analysed the 5' RACE reads in MiXCR, keeping a single row per CDR3 protein. The repertoire holds about 700,000 distinct CDR3 sequences, with approximately 9% as singletons. This sample also belongs to another study, concerning yellow fever vaccine responses in identical twins.

Sample: PBMCs. Source of these receptors: a woman under 30 in good health. The CDR3 runs from the conserved cysteine through the conserved F or W. D genes are given only for firm matches. Expanded clones are given a class, and other clones once, few, many or no size at all.

clone_size | j_call | d_call | v_call | cdr3_aa
NA | TRBJ2-7 | NA | TRBV4-3 | CASSQDRAGVSEQYF
NA | TRBJ2-1 | TRBD2 | TRBV27 | CASSFLGLAGHNEQFF
few | TRBJ2-5 | TRBD2 | TRBV7-2 | CASSLELAGSETQYF
NA | TRBJ2-3 | TRBD2 | TRBV7-2 | CASSAIAGVTDTQYF
many | TRBJ2-1 | NA | TRBV29-1 | CSVDSPDSYNEQFF
many | TRBJ2-3 | TRBD1 | TRBV18 | CASSRRQSDRVRTDTQYF
NA | TRBJ1-5 | TRBD1 | TRBV28 | CASGQGHQPQHF
few | TRBJ2-7 | TRBD2 | TRBV28 | CASSFGTSGSWEQYF
many | TRBJ2-2 | NA | TRBV29-1 | CSVGEGSNTGELFF
few | TRBJ2-3 | NA | TRBV7-9 | CATRGGVTDTQYF
NA | TRBJ2-5 | TRBD2 | TRBV12-3/TRBV12-4 | CASSFGTSGGRNSQYF
NA | TRBJ2-5 | TRBD2 | TRBV7-2 | CASSQSRLAGVKETQYF
few | TRBJ2-6 | NA | TRBV4-1 | CASTPRWGTGANVLTF
NA | TRBJ2-7 | NA | TRBV6-5 | CASSYDPARPVLYEQYF
NA | TRBJ2-2 | NA | TRBV7-8 | CASSLEGRRSFYEAGELFF
many | TRBJ2-1 | TRBD1 | TRBV12-3/TRBV12-4 | CASSPGTGGEQFF
many | TRBJ2-2 | TRBD1 | TRBV5-1 | CASSLRQGLTGELFF
few | TRBJ1-4 | NA | TRBV7-2 | CASSLDQSSSEKLFF
NA | TRBJ2-2 | NA | TRBV27 | CASSLSFHPGELFF
NA | TRBJ2-3 | TRBD2 | TRBV5-1 | CASSLWTSGDRTDTQYF
NA | TRBJ1-5 | NA | TRBV6-5 | CASSYSGAGNQPQHF
few | TRBJ2-5 | NA | TRBV5-6 | CASSFFLRHQETQYF
NA | TRBJ2-2 | NA | TRBV29-1 | CSALFDLNTGELFF
many | TRBJ2-1 | NA | TRBV29-1 | CSVVTGNEQFF
NA | TRBJ2-5 | TRBD2 | TRBV29-1 | CSAAGGILETQYF
many | TRBJ1-2 | TRBD1 | TRBV28 | CASSSPGTGFIYGYTF
few | TRBJ2-1 | NA | TRBV28 | CASSFRQGQDNEQFF
NA | TRBJ2-7 | TRBD2 | TRBV7-2 | CASSHRTSGIYEQYF
many | TRBJ2-2 | NA | TRBV4-3 | CASSQDTGNIGELFF
few | TRBJ2-3 | NA | TRBV2 | CASSLVWAGDRNTQYF
few | TRBJ1-1 | NA | TRBV3-1 | CASSHLGTEAFF
NA | TRBJ1-1 | NA | TRBV12-5 | CARSRKMLETEAFF
many | TRBJ2-7 | TRBD1 | TRBV12-3/TRBV12-4 | CASSSRQGAYEQYF
few | TRBJ2-7 | NA | TRBV21-1 | CASSKGGSSPQGF
few | TRBJ2-7 | TRBD1 | TRBV6-1 | CASSTRDRGTYEQYF
few | TRBJ2-3 | NA | TRBV24-1 | CATMAKSTDTQYF
few | TRBJ1-2 | TRBD1 | TRBV18 | CASSPNRGHNLYGYTF
few | TRBJ1-3 | NA | TRBV28 | CATRQPGPGNTIYF
many | TRBJ1-3 | TRBD1 | TRBV12-3/TRBV12-4 | CASRETGGSGNTIYF
NA | TRBJ2-7 | TRBD2 | TRBV10-1 | CASSINGTRLFYEQYF
NA | TRBJ2-7 | NA | TRBV14 | CASSQGDTFSYEQYF
many | TRBJ2-3 | TRBD1 | TRBV5-1 | CASSSTGGADTQYF
few | TRBJ2-5 | TRBD2 | TRBV7-2 | CASSTTSGGAQETQYF
few | TRBJ2-7 | NA | TRBV25-1 | CASDTGTSYEQYF
few | TRBJ2-1 | NA | TRBV11-1 | CASSLRDSSESSYNEQFF
few | TRBJ1-2 | NA | TRBV9 | CASSEGGPSGYTF
NA | TRBJ1-1 | NA | TRBV6-1 | CASSDNIVTFF
NA | TRBJ2-5 | NA | TRBV6-1 | CASIRGCQETQYF
NA | TRBJ2-1 | TRBD2 | TRBV7-9 | CASSPNLAGAYNEQFF
many | TRBJ1-2 | TRBD1 | TRBV20-1 | CSAPGQGSYGYTF
few | TRBJ2-7 | TRBD2 | TRBV5-6 | CASSLGAGVYEQYF
NA | TRBJ2-7 | TRBD2 | TRBV14 | CASSVRTSGKELGEQYF
many | TRBJ2-7 | TRBD2 | TRBV27 | CASSLTSGRSWEQYF
NA | TRBJ2-1 | TRBD1 | TRBV28 | CASSEKGQGQNEQFF
NA | TRBJ1-2 | TRBD1 | TRBV7-2 | CASSLASTGDYGYTF